This T cell receptor beta chain was sequenced for a study of shared clonotypes between healthy human individuals. Produced via immunoSEQ multiplex PCR; TCRdb's table is partial and in-frame only. The sample holds 2 million to 2.5 million clones; approximately 95% are singletons and the top ten take about 0.37%. Study outcomes and limitations: Despite large depth, sorted-subset datasets appeared incompletely sequenced. Generation probabilities of non-shared clonotypes were lower (relative to those shared by all four donors).

Naive CD4+ cells were CD45RA-selected; the remaining cells were memory. As to this clone: Its antigen remains unidentified.

V was clipped by 1 base and J by 3 bases, with 9 bases between them. Per germline, CDR1 SGHAT and CDR2 FQNNGV. This CDR3 has 14 amino acids. The rearrangement links TRBV11-2 to TRBJ1-1; D unresolved. This clonotype originated in a man between 18 and 29 years old in good health. Some clones in this sample may be carry-over from other donors' samples. The sample consisted of naive CD4+ T cells from PBMCs. The subset: CD45RA+ positively selected. The CDR3 protein is CASSLVQIYTEAFF. DNA for the CDR3: TGTGCCAGCAGCTTAGTCCAGATTTACACTGAAGCTTTCTTT.